The rows below give T cell receptor beta chains drawn from one sample of a study of T cell repertoires in cytomegalovirus infection. MiXCR, applied by TCRdb to the reads, yields one record per CDR3 protein. The repertoire holds under 850,000 distinct CDR3 sequences, with approximately 34% as singletons. The sequenced sample consisted of PBMCs. Receptors originate from a human donor in good health (CMV status not recorded). Some clones in this sample may be carry-over from other donors' samples. The conserved cysteine and the conserved F or W are not part of the CDR3 here.

TRBV4-2 ASSLTGTSPLDEQF
TRBV28 ASSPPMDTPGHYGYT
TRBV6-5 ASSHSVGRFYEQY
TRBV7-2 ASSLNRGVSYEQY
TRBV7-3 ASSLQGAFTGELF
TRBV28 ASRPPGDLDIQY
TRBV12-3/TRBV12-4 ASTPTANTEAF
TRBV12-3/TRBV12-4 ASSPNWASGRNEQF
TRBV25-1 ASSDRAFSEQY
TRBV24-1 ATRTTGESADTQY
TRBV24-1 ATSDRRTGGGGYT
TRBV2 ASSLAETGNTGELF
TRBV7-8 ASSLVPTGASGHMNTEAF
TRBV27 ASKRGLSTDTQY
TRBV7-6 ASGATLNTEAF
TRBV19 ASSRTGTGGETQY
TRBV5-4 ASSPTGGIPQH
TRBV4-1 ASSPQGSPDTQY
TRBV7-2 ASSRAGFEGF
TRBV5-6 ASSLFGPYTGELF
TRBV28 ASSIGGTGNTIY
TRBV12-3/TRBV12-4 ASSIGTGAQPQH
TRBV6-6 ARSYRQGDNSPLH
TRBV4-1 ASSQSPLAGIGETQY
TRBV2 ASSAAAGVYEQY
TRBV25-1 ASSELGYEQY
TRBV29-1 SVRGYRTEMNTEAF
TRBV2 ASLVVLVDTQY
TRBV20-1 SARVPGISGYT
TRBV5-1 ASSFYGGNTGELF
TRBV4-1 ASSQAQGAYEQY
TRBV2 ASSERPGAPTNYGYT
TRBV13 ASSLSWGSSGTKYPGELF
TRBV6-8 ASTSGTGGRGEQY
TRBV15 ATRIQGVKNEQF
TRBV7-9 ASRRGGSGTGDT
TRBV7-2 ASSPTGGYGYT
TRBV7-8 ASSHMTLAGSEQY
TRBV12-3/TRBV12-4 ASSFGDFSNQPQH
TRBV15 ATSRDFEDEQY
TRBV28 ATTNPGANVLT
TRBV19 ASQKQGALGIFNEQF
TRBV4-1 ASSLPGDTEAF
TRBV19 ASTKAGPIGNTIY
TRBV6-6 ASSYPGQGSTNEKLF
TRBV27 ASSLSPGDEQY
TRBV7-2 ASSVSGSPEAF
TRBV7-2 ASSYSPTSGRGQETQY
TRBV7-8 ASSQRTGRDEQY
TRBV5-6 ASSLPGRVNEKLF
TRBV12-3/TRBV12-4 ATDGGSGNTIY
TRBV15 ATSRGGAESPLH
TRBV9 ASSKTAANSPLH
TRBV7-8 ASSLQGGEIEAF
TRBV19 ASGRFGTNQETQY
TRBV20-1 SARAAQGTGELF
TRBV27 ASSLLTSGGYNEQF
TRBV5-6 ASSFPQLMNTEAF
TRBV29-1 SVGQTYTEAF
TRBV11-1 ASTTDRNTGELF